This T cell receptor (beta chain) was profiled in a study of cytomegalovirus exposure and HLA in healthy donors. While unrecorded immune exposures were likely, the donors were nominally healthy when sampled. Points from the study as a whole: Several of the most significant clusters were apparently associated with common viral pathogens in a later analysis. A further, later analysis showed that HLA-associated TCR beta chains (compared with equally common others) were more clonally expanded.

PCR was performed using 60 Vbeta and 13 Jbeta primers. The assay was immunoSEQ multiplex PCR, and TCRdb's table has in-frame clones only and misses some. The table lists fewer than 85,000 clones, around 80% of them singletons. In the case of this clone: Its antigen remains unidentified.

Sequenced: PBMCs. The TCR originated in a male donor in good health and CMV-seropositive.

CDR3 sequence: CAWSVRGFRETQYF. As DNA, the CDR3 is TGTGCCTGGAGTGTACGGGGGTTTAGGGAGACCCAGTACTTC. The genes are TRBV30 and TRBJ2-5; D is possibly TRBD2 (6 bases). The germline CDR1 and CDR2 sequences are GTSNPN and SVGIG (reference sequence). V gave up 0 bases and J gave up 5 bases, with 13 bases separating them. The CDR3 has 14 residues.